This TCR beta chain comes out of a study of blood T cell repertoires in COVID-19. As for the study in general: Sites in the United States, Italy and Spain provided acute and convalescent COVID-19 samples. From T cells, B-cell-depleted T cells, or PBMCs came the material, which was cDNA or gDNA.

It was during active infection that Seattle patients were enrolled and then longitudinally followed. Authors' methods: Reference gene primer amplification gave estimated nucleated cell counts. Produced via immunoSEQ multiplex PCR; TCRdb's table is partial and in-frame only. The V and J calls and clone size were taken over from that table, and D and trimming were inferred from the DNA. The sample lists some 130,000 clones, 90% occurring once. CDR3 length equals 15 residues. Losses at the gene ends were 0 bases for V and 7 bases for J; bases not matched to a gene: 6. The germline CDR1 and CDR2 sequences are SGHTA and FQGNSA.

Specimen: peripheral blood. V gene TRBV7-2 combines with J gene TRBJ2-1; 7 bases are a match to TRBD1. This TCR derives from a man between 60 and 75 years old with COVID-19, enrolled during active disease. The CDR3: CASSLAGGDMNEQFF. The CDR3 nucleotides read TGTGCCAGCAGCTTAGCAGGGGGCGATATGAATGAGCAGTTCTTC. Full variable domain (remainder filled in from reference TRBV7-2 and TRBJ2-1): GAGVSQSPSNKVTEKGKDVELRCDPISGHTALYWYRQSLGQGLEFLIYFQGNSAPDKSGLPSDRFSAERTGGSVSTLTIQRTQQEDSAVYLCASSLAGGDMNEQFFGPGTRLTVL.